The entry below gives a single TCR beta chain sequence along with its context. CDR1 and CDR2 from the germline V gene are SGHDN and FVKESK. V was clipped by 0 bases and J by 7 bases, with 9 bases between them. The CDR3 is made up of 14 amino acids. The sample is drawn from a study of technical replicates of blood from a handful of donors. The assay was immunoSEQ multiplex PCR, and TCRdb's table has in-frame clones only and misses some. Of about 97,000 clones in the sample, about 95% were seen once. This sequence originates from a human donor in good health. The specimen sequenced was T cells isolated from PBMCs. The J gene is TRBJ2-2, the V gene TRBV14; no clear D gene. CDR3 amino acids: CASSQDHRVGELFF. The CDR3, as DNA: TGTGCCAGCAGCCAAGATCATCGAGTCGGGGAGCTGTTTTTT.